The following is a T cell receptor (beta chain) sequence with its context. V lost 2 bases and J lost 1, with 12 bases in between. This CDR3 comprises 15 residues. Germline-derived CDR1 and CDR2 are MNHNY and SVGAGI (reference sequence). The data were obtained in a study of T-cell memory formation after mild COVID-19. MiXCR, run by TCRdb on the 5' RACE reads, gives a single entry per CDR3 protein. Of under 250,000 distinct CDR3 sequences listed, roughly 15% are singletons. J is TRBJ2-7 and V is TRBV6-6, with D hard to call. Sequenced input: PBMCs or a T cell subset sorted from them (not recorded which). The origin of this receptor is an adult woman who had mild COVID-19 (a few samples of this study predate the infection). Cell type and time point are not known. The CDR3 loop reads CASSYPSPDSYEQYF. CDR3 coding DNA: TGTGCCAGCAGTTACCCCAGCCCGGATTCCTACGAGCAGTACTTC.